This T cell receptor (beta chain) stems from a study of blood T cells in healthy people across ages. Regarding the study as a whole: Estimated diversity across one million T cells was deemed an underestimate.

The CDR3 length is 15 residues. Germline-derived CDR1 and CDR2 are SGHTA and FQGNSA. Germline trimming cut 6 bases from V and 4 bases from J; bases unmatched to any gene: 6. Of note for this clonotype: Its antigen is still unknown.

PCR was performed a second time for about 6 to 12 cycles using a sample-barcoded 5' primer and a J-beta primer mix. TCRdb reprocessed the 5' RACE reads with MiXCR, giving one entry per CDR3 protein. The sample shows around 500,000 distinct CDR3 sequences, roughly 48% of them seen only once. The authors isolated at least 6.5 million PBMCs per sample. This TCR was sampled from a man older than 75 in good health. The V and J genes are TRBV7-2 and TRBJ2-7; 13 bases line up with TRBD2. Sequenced material: blood. The CDR3 loop reads CASRSGLAGDYEQYF. In DNA, the CDR3 is TGTGCCAGCAGGTCAGGACTAGCGGGAGATTACGAGCAGTACTTC.